Described below is a single T cell receptor beta chain sequence and its context. What it recognizes is unknown. These data are taken from a study of shared clonotypes between healthy human individuals. Several immunoSEQ plates received, in even portions, the genomic DNA of each subset. The repertoire was sequenced with immunoSEQ multiplex PCR; TCRdb's copy has only in-frame clones and lacks some. The repertoire holds roughly 650,000 clones, with roughly 97% as singletons. Findings and caveats of the study: Relative to memory subsets, naive subsets generally showed larger estimated richness.

There were only Caucasian adults among the donors, and all lived in Nashville, Tennessee. This receptor was taken from a young woman in good health. The specimen sequenced was naive CD4+ T cells sorted from blood. Subset reported: CD45RA+ positively selected.

CDR3 loop: CASSLGSGTFDQYF. The CDR3 DNA sequence: TGCGCCAGCAGCTTGGGTAGCGGGACCTTCGACCAGTACTTC. This chain links TRBV5-1 with TRBJ2-5; the match to TRBD2 covers 8 bases. The V gene end was trimmed by 0 bases and the J gene end by 10 bases; junction bases not matched to a gene: 8. CDR1 and CDR2 from the germline V gene are SGHRS and YFSETQ. The CDR3 runs 14 residues.